This record concerns one T cell receptor (beta chain) sequence. Germline lookup yields CDR1 LGHDT and CDR2 YNNKEL (reference sequence). The length of the CDR3 is 13 residues. J lost 4 bases, V lost 5 bases, and 0 bases had no gene match. The source of the sample is a study of blood T cell repertoires in COVID-19. The repertoire was sequenced with immunoSEQ multiplex PCR; TCRdb's copy has only in-frame clones and lacks some. The sample carries over 250,000 clones, approximately 85% recorded once. This receptor was taken from a human donor in a cohort sampled during active COVID-19. Sequences were obtained from peripheral blood. This sequence joins TRBV3-1 (or the pseudogene TRBV3-2) and TRBJ1-5; 9 nucleotides align to TRBD1. This chain's CDR3 is CASSGQGNQPQHF. CDR3 coding DNA: TGTGCCAGCAGCGGACAGGGGAATCAGCCCCAGCATTTT.